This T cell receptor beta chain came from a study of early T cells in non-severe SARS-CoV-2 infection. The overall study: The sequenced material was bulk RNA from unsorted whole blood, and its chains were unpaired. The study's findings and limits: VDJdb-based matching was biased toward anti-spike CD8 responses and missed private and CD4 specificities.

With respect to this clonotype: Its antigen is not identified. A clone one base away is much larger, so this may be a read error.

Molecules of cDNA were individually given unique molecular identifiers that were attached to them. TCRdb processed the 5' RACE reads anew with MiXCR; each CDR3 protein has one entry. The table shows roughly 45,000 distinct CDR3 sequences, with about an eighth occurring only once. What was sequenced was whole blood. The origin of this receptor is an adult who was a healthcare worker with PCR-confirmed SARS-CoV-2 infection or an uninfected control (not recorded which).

This CDR3 reads CASSFIGGRRTKAFF. The CDR3 DNA is TGTGCCAGCAGTTTTATTGGGGGGCGAAGGACTAAAGCTTTCTTT. The chain joins TRBV28 to TRBJ1-1, with D possibly being TRBD1 (6 bases). Trimming took off 3 bases at V and 9 bases at J, with 20 bases between the two ends. Germline CDR1 reads MDHEN; CDR2 reads SYDVKM. The CDR3 contains 15 residues.